This T cell receptor (beta chain) was profiled in a study of T cells in Graves' hyperthyroidism and ophthalmopathy. Diagnoses rested on clinical symptoms, serum thyroxine and TRAb, thyroid ultrasound and orbital computed tomography. Trimming took 1 base from V and 6 from J, leaving 16 bases between them. Germline V gives CDR1 MDHEN, CDR2 SYDVKM. The CDR3 sequence is 15 residues long. RNA transcripts were the template for amplifying TCR beta CDR3 regions. The HTBI set primed first-round TCR CDR3 RT-PCR. TCRdb redid the calling of the multiplex PCR reads with MiXCR, one entry per CDR3 protein. The table shows about 200,000 distinct CDR3 sequences, with less than 20% occurring only once. This clonotype occurred many times.

The receptor was derived from a woman aged 50 to 65 with Graves' hyperthyroidism. The chain joins TRBV28 to TRBJ2-7, with a possible D match to TRBD1 (6 bases). Material for sequencing was blood. The chain's CDR3 is CASSLFGRGRAEQYF. The CDR3 coding sequence is TGTGCCAGCAGTTTATTTGGCAGGGGAAGGGCCGAGCAGTACTTC.